Each of the 27 T cell receptor beta chains below was sequenced from the same sample in a study of T cells in Graves' hyperthyroidism and ophthalmopathy. What was amplified from RNA transcripts were TCR beta CDR3 regions. Primed by the HTBI set, a first-round RT-PCR was run on the TCR CDR3. TCRdb processed the multiplex PCR reads anew with MiXCR; each CDR3 protein has one entry. The sample has some 740,000 distinct CDR3 sequences; 14% are singletons. Sequenced material: blood. These receptor sequences come from a woman younger than 30 with Graves' hyperthyroidism.

This rearrangement joins TRBV11-2 to TRBJ2-3, with 13 bases aligning to TRBD2. The junction had 7 bases not matched to a gene; V was cut back by 5 bases and J by 5 bases. This CDR3 spans 16 amino acids. The V gene's germline CDR1 is SGHAT and CDR2 FQNNGV. The CDR3 loop is CASSPTSGRRGDTQYF. The CDR3 DNA reads as TGTGCCAGCAGCCCGACTAGCGGGAGGCGGGGAGATACGCAGTATTTT.

This sequence joins TRBV11-2 and TRBJ1-1; D unresolved. The CDR3 contains 12 residues. V gave up 0 bases and J gave up 8 bases, with 7 bases separating them. The germline gives CDR1 SGHAT, CDR2 FQNNGV. This chain's CDR3 is CASSLEQTEAFF. For the CDR3, the DNA is TGTGCCAGCAGCTTAGAGCAGACGGAAGCTTTCTTT. The complete variable domain, with remaining parts taken from reference TRBV11-2 and TRBJ1-1, reads EAGVAQSPRYKIIEKRQSVAFWCNPISGHATLYWYQQILGQGPKLLIQFQNNGVVDDSQLPKDRFSAERLKGVDSTLKIQPAKLEDSAVYLCASSLEQTEAFFGQGTRLTVV.

In its sample, this clonotype was seen a few times. The chain joins TRBV6-1 to TRBJ2-3; TRBD1 is a possible D gene (6 bases). This CDR3 is 14 amino acids long. Germline CDR1 and CDR2: MNHNS and SASEGT. Deletions cut 5 bases from V and 5 bases from J, with 14 bases between. The CDR3 region has the DNA TGTGCCAGCAGTCCCCCAGGGGTTGGAGATACGCAGTATTTT. It is translated as CASSPPGVGDTQYF.

This clonotype was observed at least ten times. J is TRBJ1-2 and V is TRBV2; 7 bases align to TRBD1. CDR1 is SNHLY and CDR2 is FYNNEI in the germline V gene. The CDR3 spans 14 residues. The V and J ends lost 6 bases and 3 bases, in that order; junction bases with no gene match: 7. The CDR3 DNA reads as TGTGCCAGCAGGCGACAGGGTGGGGACTATGGCTACACCTTC. Translating it yields CASRRQGGDYGYTF.

There are many counts of this clonotype. The J gene is TRBJ1-1, the V gene TRBV3-1, with D unclear. The CDR3 length is 16 residues. Trimming cost V 0 bases and J 1 base, with 12 bases left between them. The germline CDR1 and CDR2 sequences are LGHDT and YNNKEL (reference sequence). The CDR3 DNA sequence: TGTGCCAGCAGCCAAGATCCGTGGCAGTCGAACACTGAAGCTTTCTTT. Translated, it gives CASSQDPWQSNTEAFF.

This clonotype showed up just a few times. This chain connects TRBV14 to TRBJ1-4; D not certain. Germline CDR1 SGHDN, CDR2 FVKESK. Between the trimmed V and J ends, which lost 6 bases and 5 bases, there was a span of 10 bases. This CDR3 spans 13 amino acids. The CDR3 is CASRAQENEKLFF. CDR3 DNA: TGTGCCAGCAGAGCCCAGGAAAATGAAAAACTGTTTTTT.

This clonotype was counted ten times or more. This sequence joins TRBV18 and TRBJ2-1; D may be TRBD1 or TRBD2 (5 bases each). Trimming left V 4 bases short and J 10 bases short, with 14 bases between. From germline, CDR1 is KGHSH and CDR2 LQKENI. CDR3 length: 13 amino acids. CDR3 DNA: TGTGCCAGCTCACTCTCCGGGGCGATCGAGCAGTTCTTC. This encodes CASSLSGAIEQFF.

This clonotype was observed many times. The chain uses TRBV20-1 and TRBJ2-3; tentatively, D is TRBD1 (5 bases). The CDR3 contains 13 residues. The V gene's germline CDR1 is DFQATT and CDR2 SNEGSKA (reference sequence). The V gene lost 0 bases and the J gene lost 6 bases, with 10 bases spanning the gap. Here the CDR3 reads CSARDRGADTQYF. The CDR3 region has the DNA TGCAGTGCTAGAGATAGGGGTGCGGATACGCAGTATTTT.

This clonotype was counted a few times. The chain carries TRBV28 and TRBJ1-3, with D perhaps matching TRBD1 (6 bases). V dropped 6 bases and J dropped 0 bases, with 12 bases sitting between them. The CDR3 length is 15 residues. From germline, CDR1 is MDHEN and CDR2 SYDVKM. The CDR3 sequence: CASRPQGTSGNTIYF. CDR3 in DNA: TGTGCCAGCAGGCCACAGGGTACCTCTGGAAACACCATATATTTT. The full variable domain, rest sourced from reference TRBV28 and TRBJ1-3, is DVKVTQSSRYLVKRTGEKVFLECVQDMDHENMFWYRQDPGLGLRLIYFSYDVKMKEKGDIPEGYSVSREKKERFSLILESASTNQTSMYLCASRPQGTSGNTIYFGEGSWLTVV.

V is TRBV7-3 and J is TRBJ2-7, with D possibly TRBD2 on 6 matching bases. This CDR3 spans 15 amino acids. Trimming removed 6 bases from V and 3 bases from J, with 18 bases in between. Germline assignment: CDR1 SGHTA and CDR2 FQGTGA. CDR3 DNA: TGTGCCAGCAGAAAAAAAGGGGACTGGGGCTACGAGCAGTACTTC. This codes for CASRKKGDWGYEQYF.

This clonotype was detected a few times. V usage is TRBV29-1 and J usage is TRBJ2-5; D unclear. The V gene lost 7 bases and the J gene lost 6 bases, with 21 bases spanning the gap. The CDR3 is made up of 14 amino acids. CDR1 is SQVTM and CDR2 is ANQGSEA in the germline V gene. The CDR3 reads CSGLSGLPGKTQYF. In DNA form, the CDR3 reads TGCAGCGGTCTCTCCGGCCTACCTGGGAAGACCCAGTACTTC.

This clonotype turned up a few times. This chain uses TRBV7-9 with TRBJ1-2; D is undetermined. The CDR3 consists of 16 residues. Trimming cost V 4 bases and J 5 bases, with 20 bases left between them. CDR1 and CDR2 from the germline V gene are SEHNR and FQNEAQ (reference sequence). The CDR3 DNA follows: TGTGCCAGCAGCTCGGACCCGGGAGACCCCCATTATGGCTACACCTTC. Translation: CASSSDPGDPHYGYTF.

V usage is TRBV6-2 or TRBV6-3 and J usage is TRBJ1-2; D unresolved. This CDR3 spans 16 amino acids. Trimming left V 6 bases short and J 3 bases short, with 20 bases between. The germline CDR1 and CDR2 sequences are MNHEY and SVGEGT. CDR3 sequence: CASSLHTPAVDYGYTF. The DNA of the CDR3 is TGTGCCAGCAGCCTGCATACGCCAGCGGTGGACTATGGCTACACCTTC.

This clonotype has at least ten counts. V usage is TRBV11-2 and J usage is TRBJ2-7; D perhaps matches TRBD2 (7 bases). The CDR3 sequence is 16 residues long. V was trimmed by 4 bases and J by 0 bases, leaving 16 bases between them. CDR1 and CDR2 (germline): SGHAT, FQNNGV. The CDR3 sequence: CASSWGGRASSYEQYF. The CDR3 DNA reads as TGTGCCAGCAGCTGGGGGGGCAGGGCGAGCTCCTACGAGCAGTACTTC.

This clonotype has ten or more counts. The V call is TRBV18, the J call TRBJ1-1; the D is unclear. The CDR3 is 15 amino acids. V lost 0 bases to trimming and J lost 1 base, with 9 bases between them. In germline, CDR1 is KGHSH, CDR2 LQKENI. In nucleotides, the CDR3 is TGTGCCAGCTCACCACCAGGACGTGGGAACACTGAAGCTTTCTTT. This encodes CASSPPGRGNTEAFF.

The sample holds many counts of this clonotype. CDR3 DNA: TGTGCCAGCAGCCAACACAGGGCGAACACTGAAGCTTTCTTT. This encodes CASSQHRANTEAFF. The chain couples TRBV7-2 to TRBJ1-1; D may be TRBD1 (6 bases). V was cut by 5 bases and J by 1 base, with 11 bases left in between. This CDR3 contains 14 residues. Germline assignment: CDR1 SGHTA and CDR2 FQGNSA. Full variable domain (outside the CDR3, taken from reference TRBV7-2 and TRBJ1-1): GAGVSQSPSNKVTEKGKDVELRCDPISGHTALYWYRQSLGQGLEFLIYFQGNSAPDKSGLPSDRFSAERTGGSVSTLTIQRTQQEDSAVYLCASSQHRANTEAFFGQGTRLTVV.

Many counts were recorded for this clonotype. V usage is TRBV3-1 and J usage is TRBJ1-2, with 10 nucleotides matching TRBD1. Germline V gives CDR1 LGHDT, CDR2 YNNKEL (reference sequence). This CDR3 has 14 amino acids. Unmatched junction bases numbered 4, after V lost 5 bases and J lost 4 bases. CDR3 DNA sequence: TGTGCCAGCAGCATCCGGGACAGGGGCTATGGCTACACCTTC. It encodes CASSIRDRGYGYTF. Filled out from reference TRBV3-1 and TRBJ1-2, the complete variable domain reads DTAVSQTPKYLVTQMGNDKSIKCEQNLGHDTMYWYKQDSKKFLKIMFSYNNKELIINETVPNRFSPKSPDKAHLNLHINSLELGDSAVYFCASSIRDRGYGYTFGSGTRLTVV.

This clonotype was counted ten times or more. Here the CDR3 DNA reads TGTGCCAGCAGTTTAATCGGCCCCGGCCGTATATACAATGAGCAGTTCTTC. Residues: CASSLIGPGRIYNEQFF. J is TRBJ2-1 and V is TRBV28; D gene ambiguous. In germline, CDR1 is MDHEN, CDR2 SYDVKM. Trimming pared 2 bases from V and 4 bases from J, leaving 18 bases between. The CDR3 is made up of 17 amino acids.

This clonotype was counted many times. CDR3 DNA sequence: TGTGCCAGCAGTCTTGACCGCAGGGCTAATCAGCCCCAGCATTTT. Residues: CASSLDRRANQPQHF. The rearrangement links TRBV28 to TRBJ1-5; weak D call: TRBD1 (5 bases). Germline CDR1 MDHEN, CDR2 SYDVKM. This CDR3 spans 15 amino acids. The V end was cut by 5 bases, the J end by 4 bases, with 15 bases between.

This clonotype was recorded many times. This sequence joins TRBV7-6 and TRBJ2-7, with D uncertain. The V and J ends lost 1 base and 2 bases respectively, with 12 bases between them. Germline loops: CDR1 SGHVS, CDR2 FNYEAQ. CDR3 length: 15 amino acids. In DNA form, the CDR3 reads TGTGCCAGCAGCTTAGAAACAGCCAGGCCCTACGAGCAGTACTTC. It codes for CASSLETARPYEQYF.

This clonotype was picked up many times. This chain joins TRBV24-1 and TRBJ2-7; the match to TRBD1 covers 9 bases. J lost 5 bases, V lost 2 bases, and 9 bases had no gene match. Germline V gene lookup returns CDR1 KGHDR and CDR2 SFDVKD. There are 16 residues in the CDR3. The CDR3 sequence is CATSDSPGQGRNEQYF. The CDR3 DNA reads TGTGCCACCAGTGATTCCCCCGGACAGGGGAGGAACGAGCAGTACTTC.

Turning to this clonotype: This may stem from a read error, because a much larger clone lies one nucleotide away. The chain couples TRBV6-1 to TRBJ1-1, with D maybe TRBD1 (5 bases). V dropped 4 bases and J dropped 3 bases, with 15 bases sitting between them. Per the germline V gene, CDR1 is MNHNS and CDR2 is SASEGT. This CDR3 is 15 amino acids long. The CDR3, as DNA: TGTGCCAGCAGTGGGTCTTTTGGGACGGACACTGAAGCTTTCTTT. As protein: CASSGSFGTDTEAFF.

The chain combines TRBV6-1 with TRBJ2-5; 8 positions agree with TRBD2. The CDR3 has 15 amino acids. Per the germline V gene, CDR1 is MNHNS and CDR2 is SASEGT. Losses at the gene ends were 9 bases for V and 5 bases for J; bases not matched to a gene: 14. CDR3 in DNA: TGTGCCAGTCAACTTCAGCGGGAGATAAGGGAGACCCAGTACTTC. This gives the protein CASQLQREIRETQYF.

For this clonotype: A single base separates this from a much larger clone, so it may be a read error. This CDR3 fails to terminate in the conserved phenylalanine or tryptophan, so it likely reflects a read error. For the CDR3, the DNA is TGCAGTGCTAGCGTGGGGGGCGCGAACACTGAAGCTTTCCTT. This gives the protein CSASVGGANTEAFL. V gene TRBV20-1 combines with J gene TRBJ1-1; TRBD1 is a possible D gene (6 bases). Germline CDR1 is DFQATT and CDR2 is SNEGSKA (reference sequence). This CDR3 spans 14 amino acids. The ends were cut back, 3 bases at V and 1 base at J, with 12 bases in the middle.

This clonotype was detected many times. The rearrangement uses TRBV6-1 and TRBJ2-5, with TRBD2 identical over 10 bases. The junction had 7 bases not matched to a gene; V was cut back by 5 bases and J by 4 bases. Germline CDR1 and CDR2: MNHNS and SASEGT. The CDR3 runs to 15 residues. The CDR3: CASSSPSGSRETQYF. The CDR3 bases are TGTGCCAGCAGTTCGCCTAGCGGGAGCCGAGAGACCCAGTACTTC.

The gene calls are TRBV6-4 and TRBJ1-1; D is unclear. Germline assignment: CDR1 MRHNA and CDR2 SNTAGT. The ends were cut back, 7 bases at V and 4 bases at J, with 13 bases in the middle. The CDR3 is made up of 13 amino acids. The CDR3 coding sequence is TGTGCCAGCAACCGGCGTTCGGGCACTGAAGCTTTCTTT. Encoded protein: CASNRRSGTEAFF.

This clonotype was seen repeatedly, ten times or more. The rearrangement joins TRBV3-1 to TRBJ2-5; D ambiguous. Germline V gene lookup returns CDR1 LGHDT and CDR2 YNNKEL (reference sequence). This CDR3 has 14 amino acids. V was pared by 0 bases and J by 4 bases, with 9 bases between. The CDR3 DNA reads TGTGCCAGCAGCCAAGAGAAGGGCAGAGAGACCCAGTACTTC. Translated: CASSQEKGRETQYF.